The rows below give T cell receptor beta chains drawn from one sample of a study of radiation and T cells in renal cell carcinoma. Clones were sequenced by immunoSEQ multiplex PCR, and TCRdb holds only the in-frame ones, with some missing. This repertoire shows around 130,000 clones, more than 75% found once; its top ten account for 5% to 6%. Sequenced material: blood, taken from a patient whose treatment included radiotherapy and nephrectomy. The receptors shown here come from a woman between 65 and 79 years old with renal cell carcinoma. The CDR3 runs from the conserved cysteine through the conserved F or W. D genes are given only for firm matches. Rows give clone size only sometimes, using once, few, many, or a class for an expanded clone.

CDR3 DNA	CDR3 protein	J gene	D gene	V gene	clone size
TGTGCCAGCAGGGGAGGGGGTTACACTGAAGCTTTCTTT	CASRGGGYTEAFF	TRBJ1-1	.	TRBV28	few
TGTGCCAGCAGCACCGGACTAGCGGGGGGTCCAACCTACGAGCAGTACTTC	CASSTGLAGGPTYEQYF	TRBJ2-7	TRBD2	TRBV5-4	.
TGTGCCAGCAGCTTGGCGGGGGTCGGGGGGTACTTC	CASSLAGVGGYF	TRBJ2-7	.	TRBV5-6	.
TGTGCCAGCAGTCAAGCGGGGACCTCCTACGAGCAGTACTTC	CASSQAGTSYEQYF	TRBJ2-7	TRBD2	TRBV6-5	.
TGTGCCAGCTCACCAGTGACAGGAACTAATGAAAAACTGTTTTTT	CASSPVTGTNEKLFF	TRBJ1-4	.	TRBV18	.
TGTGCCAGTGGCACGGCTTTTGGGGCCAACGTCCTGACTTTC	CASGTAFGANVLTF	TRBJ2-6	.	TRBV28	.
TGCGCCAGCAGCTTGTCGGGAGGGAAGGTCCAGCATTTT	CASSLSGGKVQHF	TRBJ1-5	.	TRBV5-1	.
TGCGCCAGCAGCTTAACAGGACCTAATGAAAAACTGTTTTTT	CASSLTGPNEKLFF	TRBJ1-4	.	TRBV5-1	.
TGTGCCAGCTCACCCACCGGACAGGATAATGAAAAACTGTTTTTT	CASSPTGQDNEKLFF	TRBJ1-4	TRBD1	TRBV18	.
TGTGCCAGCAGCTCTTCAGGGGATATTTCACCCCTCCACTTT	CASSSSGDISPLHF	TRBJ1-6	.	TRBV5-8	.
TGCGCCAGCGCACATGATGGGGGGGAGGAAGAGACCCAGTACTTC	CASAHDGGEEETQYF	TRBJ2-5	TRBD2	TRBV10-1	.